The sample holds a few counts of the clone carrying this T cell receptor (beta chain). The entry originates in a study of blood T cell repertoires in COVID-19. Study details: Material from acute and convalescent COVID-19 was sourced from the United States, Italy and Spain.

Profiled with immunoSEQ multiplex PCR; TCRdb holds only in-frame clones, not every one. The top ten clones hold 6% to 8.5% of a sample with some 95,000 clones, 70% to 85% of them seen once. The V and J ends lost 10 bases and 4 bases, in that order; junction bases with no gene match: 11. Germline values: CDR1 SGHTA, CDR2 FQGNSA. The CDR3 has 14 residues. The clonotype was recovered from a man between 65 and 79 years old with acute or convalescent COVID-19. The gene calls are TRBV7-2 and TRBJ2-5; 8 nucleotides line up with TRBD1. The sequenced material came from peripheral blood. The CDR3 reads CATGTGWRTETQYF. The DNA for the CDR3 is TGTGCCACGGGGACAGGCTGGCGGACAGAGACCCAGTACTTC.